This is a list of T cell receptor beta chains from one sample in a study of tumor-infiltrating lymphocytes in primary liver carcinoma. MiXCR, applied by TCRdb to the multiplex PCR reads, yields one record per CDR3 protein. Here the sample spans about 35,000 distinct CDR3 sequences, nearly 75% being singletons. The sample consisted of liver tumor tissue from sampling region 4. The receptors come from a man in his forties with primary liver carcinoma and hepatitis B virus infection. Both conserved end residues are part of each CDR3. A D gene is named only where the DNA matches it firmly. Only some rows state a clone size, as once, few, many or a class for expanded clones.

>-|TRBV5-1|TRBJ2-7|-
TGCGCGAGCAGCTTGGGTCAGATGAGCTCCTACGAGCAGTACTTC
CASSLGQMSSYEQYF
>TRBD1|TRBV13|TRBJ1-1|-
TGTGCCAGCAGGCAAATACAGGGGGCTGGCACTGAAGCTTTATTT
CASRQIQGAGTEALF
>-|TRBV11-2|TRBJ2-3|-
TGTGCCAGTGGCGAGGCCCCACAGAGACTGGCGGTCACAGATACGCAGTATTTT
CASGEAPQRLAVTDTQYF
>-|TRBV4-1|TRBJ2-5|once
TGCGCCAGCAGCCAAGAAGGGCGGGAGACCCAGTACTTC
CASSQEGRETQYF
>TRBD1|TRBV19|TRBJ2-5|-
TGTGCCAGTAGTTATGGGACAGGGGGCGGACTAGAGACCCAGTACTTC
CASSYGTGGGLETQYF
>-|TRBV11-2|TRBJ2-5|-
TGTACCAGCACCAGCCCCGGGAGAGGGAAGACCCAGTACTTC
CTSTSPGRGKTQYF
>-|TRBV28|TRBJ1-1|-
TGTGCTAGCATTTTATTTGGAACGGGACTCAGGAACACTGAAGCTTTCTTT
CASILFGTGLRNTEAFF
>TRBD2|TRBV2|TRBJ2-1|many
TGTGCCACCAAAGAGGCTAGCGGGAGCTCCTACAATGAGCAGTTCTTC
CATKEASGSSYNEQFF
>TRBD2|TRBV30|TRBJ2-2|-
TGTGCCTGGAGTGCACTAGCGGGAGACACCGGGGAGCTGTTCTTT
CAWSALAGDTGELFF
>TRBD1|TRBV2|TRBJ1-5|-
TGTGTCAGCAGCGCGGTAGGGGGCTATCAACCCCAGCATTTT
CVSSAVGGYQPQHF
>-|TRBV6-2/TRBV6-3|TRBJ2-3|-
TGTGCCAGCGGTCTCGGGGCAGATAGGCAGTATTTT
CASGLGADRQYF
>TRBD2|TRBV11-2|TRBJ2-3|-
TGTACCAGCAGCCCAACTGGGGGAGGGGTCCCAGATACGCAGTATTTT
CTSSPTGGGVPDTQYF
>-|TRBV29-1|TRBJ2-1|once
TGTAGCGTTCCGGTATCGTCCGGGCATGAGCAGTCCTTC
CSVPVSSGHEQSF
>TRBD2|TRBV9|TRBJ2-1|-
TGTGCCAGCAGCCCCGGGACTAGCGGGTCCTACAATGAGCAGTTCTTC
CASSPGTSGSYNEQFF
>-|TRBV2|TRBJ2-1|-
TGTGCCAGCAGTACCGACAGGAATGAGCAATTCTTC
CASSTDRNEQFF
>-|TRBV29-1|TRBJ2-2|medium-sized
TGCAGCGTTGGGCACCACACCGGGGAGCTGTTTTTT
CSVGHHTGELFF
>TRBD2|TRBV11-1|TRBJ2-1|-
TGTGCCAGCTGCTACCCTACTGGCGGGAGGGCCTTTAGTGAGCAATTCTTC
CASCYPTGGRAFSEQFF
>-|TRBV28|TRBJ1-1|once
TGTGTCAGCAGGCCCCCTGGACGTGATGAAGCCTTCTTT
CVSRPPGRDEAFF
>TRBD1|TRBV28|TRBJ2-3|-
TGTGCCAGCAGTTTATGGAGGGGGACAGATAAGCAGTATTTT
CASSLWRGTDKQYF
>-|TRBV5-5|TRBJ2-7|-
TGTGCCAGCAGCTTTGGACGGTCGTACGAGCAGTACTTC
CASSFGRSYEQYF
>-|TRBV4-3|TRBJ1-6|-
TGCGCCATGAGCTCCTGGGACGGGGGAAGGAATTCACCCCTCCACTTT
CAMSSWDGGRNSPLHF
>TRBD1|TRBV11-1|TRBJ2-7|-
TGTGGCAGCAGGGGGAAGCGATCTTACGTGCAGTACTTC
CGSRGKRSYVQYF